The 20 T cell receptor beta chains below were found in one sample sequenced in a study of T and B cells in COVID-19 patients. TRB rearrangements were amplified by multiplex PCR with BIOMED2 TRB-A/B primers. Each CDR3 protein is one row after TCRdb ran MiXCR on the multiplex PCR reads. The sample includes roughly 18,000 distinct CDR3 sequences, under 30% of them seen just once. TRB was amplified from about 250-500 ng of blood genomic DNA. The sample was blood. The receptor set was obtained from a human donor who had recovered from COVID-19.

This clonotype was recorded a few times. The chain employs TRBV12-3 or TRBV12-4 and TRBJ2-5; D may be TRBD2 (6 bases). The CDR3 sequence is 16 residues long. V gave up 8 bases and J gave up 0 bases, with 19 bases separating them. The CDR3 coding sequence is TGTGCCAGCGAGGGATGGGGAGGCGGGTACCAAGAGACCCAGTACTTC. As protein: CASEGWGGGYQETQYF.

This clonotype was seen more than once but under ten times. V gene TRBV6-2 or TRBV6-3 combines with J gene TRBJ2-3; TRBD1 might be the D (5 bases). Germline CDR1 and CDR2: MNHEY and SVGEGT. This CDR3 has 16 amino acids. V lost 4 bases and J lost 6, with 20 bases in between. The CDR3 sequence is CASSSEQGQDWDTQYF. The CDR3, as DNA: TGTGCCAGCAGTTCTGAGCAGGGCCAGGATTGGGATACGCAGTATTTT.

This clonotype showed up many times. The chain uses TRBV19 and TRBJ1-1; D may be TRBD1 (6 bases). The CDR3 contains 15 residues. V dropped 7 bases and J dropped 4 bases, with 19 bases sitting between them. Per germline, CDR1 LNHDA and CDR2 SQIVND (reference sequence). CDR3 sequence reads: CASILPQGQPTEAFF. The CDR3 region has the DNA TGTGCCAGTATCCTCCCCCAGGGACAACCCACTGAAGCTTTCTTT.

Sample share makes this clonotype medium-sized (0.01 to 0.1%). V usage is TRBV19 and J usage is TRBJ2-7; 8 bases match TRBD1. The CDR3 contains 14 residues. The J segment lost 0 bases and the V segment lost 10 bases, leaving 8 bases of the junction unmatched. Per germline, CDR1 LNHDA and CDR2 SQIVND (reference sequence). The CDR3 nucleotides read TGTGCCACCCAGGGGGCGCAGGACTCCTACGAGCAGTACTTC. As protein: CATQGAQDSYEQYF.

This clonotype was seen many times. The J gene is TRBJ2-5, the V gene TRBV19; unclear D gene. This CDR3 comprises 16 residues. Between the trimmed V and J ends, which lost 3 bases and 4 bases, there was a span of 18 bases. Germline values: CDR1 LNHDA, CDR2 SQIVND (reference sequence). This CDR3 is CASSIDRYGILETQYF. The CDR3 region has the DNA TGTGCCAGTAGTATCGACCGGTATGGAATCCTAGAGACCCAGTACTTC.

The chain joins TRBV24-1 to TRBJ2-7; 8 bases match TRBD2. Germline lookup yields CDR1 KGHDR and CDR2 SFDVKD. The CDR3 totals 16 residues. The ends lost 0 bases at V and 4 bases at J; junction bases unmatched: 7. As DNA, the CDR3 is TGTGCCACCAGTGATTTGCCACGGGAGGGGGGATACGAGCAGTACTTC. It encodes CATSDLPREGGYEQYF.

The table lists this clonotype with many counts. V and J are TRBV7-7 and TRBJ2-1; D perhaps matches TRBD2 (6 bases). The CDR3 runs 13 residues. V lost 4 bases and J 7 bases, leaving 11 bases between the germline ends. Per germline, CDR1 SSHAT and CDR2 FNYEAQ (reference sequence). The CDR3 sequence: CASSWDAGNEQFF. The CDR3 DNA follows: TGTGCCAGCAGCTGGGACGCGGGGAATGAGCAGTTCTTC.

This clonotype was seen a handful of times. The V gene is TRBV24-1, the J gene TRBJ2-5; D is ambiguous. The CDR3 is 14 residues long. Germline CDR1 is KGHDR and CDR2 is SFDVKD. V was shortened by 2 bases and J by 1 base, with 7 bases between the two germline ends. The CDR3 coding sequence is TGTGCCACCAGTGATTCCGACCCCCAAGAGACCCAGTACTTC. Translating it yields CATSDSDPQETQYF.

This sequence joins TRBV7-2 and TRBJ1-4; 9 positions agree with TRBD1. CDR1 is SGHTA, CDR2 FQGNSA, per germline. CDR3 length equals 15 residues. The V gene end was trimmed by 3 bases and the J gene end by 8 bases; junction bases not matched to a gene: 7. The CDR3 region is CASSLEGTGREKLFF. CDR3 in DNA: TGTGCCAGCAGCTTGGAGGGGACAGGGCGCGAAAAACTGTTTTTT. Drawing the rest from reference TRBV7-2 and TRBJ1-4, the complete variable domain is GAGVSQSPSNKVTEKGKDVELRCDPISGHTALYWYRQSLGQGLEFLIYFQGNSAPDKSGLPSDRFSAERTGGSVSTLTIQRTQQEDSAVYLCASSLEGTGREKLFFGSGTQLSVL.

V and J are TRBV20-1 and TRBJ2-5; D is possibly TRBD2 (7 bases). Germline V gene lookup returns CDR1 DFQATT and CDR2 SNEGSKA (reference sequence). Trimming removed 6 bases at V and 1 base at J, with 12 bases between. This CDR3 region has 13 residues. In DNA form, the CDR3 reads TGCAGTGCCGCCCGGGGGGCCCAAGAGACCCAGTACTTC. Translation: CSAARGAQETQYF.

The chain is built from TRBV6-2 or TRBV6-3 and TRBJ2-1, with D perhaps being TRBD1 or TRBD2 (6 bases each). The CDR3 runs 15 residues. V was shortened by 6 bases and J by 6 bases, with 18 bases between the two germline ends. The V gene's germline CDR1 is MNHEY and CDR2 SVGEGT. The DNA of the CDR3 is TGTGCCAGCAGCCCTAACGTGGGGGGCCTCAATGAGCAGTTCTTC. This codes for CASSPNVGGLNEQFF.

V usage is TRBV20-1 and J usage is TRBJ1-5; D is uncertain. Between the trimmed V and J ends, which lost 8 bases and 15 bases, there was a span of 11 bases. From germline, CDR1 is DFQATT and CDR2 SNEGSKA (reference sequence). This CDR3 contains 8 residues. CDR3 sequence: CSSKTRHF. CDR3 bases: TGCAGTTCCAAAACCAGGCATTTT.

This rearrangement joins TRBV5-1 to TRBJ2-5; D may correspond to TRBD1 or TRBD2 (5 bases each). The length of the CDR3 is 14 residues. Trimming stripped 4 bases from V and 3 bases from J, with 13 bases between. The germline V gene encodes CDR1 SGHRS and CDR2 YFSETQ. CDR3 amino acids: CASSVSGTKETQYF. CDR3 bases: TGCGCCAGCAGCGTTTCCGGGACCAAAGAGACCCAGTACTTC.

The chain is built from TRBV14 and TRBJ2-2; no reliable D call. The CDR3 extends over 14 amino acids. The V gene lost 2 bases and the J gene lost 6 bases, with 10 bases spanning the gap. CDR1 is SGHDN, CDR2 FVKESK, per germline. The CDR3 loop is CASSQQVVSGELFF. The CDR3 bases are TGTGCCAGCAGCCAACAAGTTGTCTCCGGGGAGCTGTTTTTT. Drawing the rest from reference TRBV14 and TRBJ2-2, the complete variable domain is EAGVTQFPSHSVIEKGQTVTLRCDPISGHDNLYWYRRVMGKEIKFLLHFVKESKQDESGMPNNRFLAERTGGTYSTLKVQPAELEDSGVYFCASSQQVVSGELFFGEGSRLTVL.

V gene TRBV6-5 combines with J gene TRBJ2-7; 9 nucleotides line up with TRBD2. CDR1 is MNHEY and CDR2 is SVGAGI in the germline V gene. Germline trimming cut 5 bases from V and 4 bases from J; bases unmatched to any gene: 12. The CDR3 spans 16 residues. The CDR3 DNA follows: TGTGCCAGCAGTGACGGGGGCGGGAGGGCGTCATACGAGCAGTACTTC. Translating gives CASSDGGGRASYEQYF.

This clonotype was observed a few times. For the CDR3, the DNA is TGTGCCAGCAGCAAAGGACAGAAGGGAGATACGCAGTATTTT. Amino acid sequence: CASSKGQKGDTQYF. The chain links TRBV7-9 to TRBJ2-3; D possibly corresponds to TRBD1 (6 bases). Germline CDR1 SEHNR, CDR2 FQNEAQ (reference sequence). V was clipped by 5 bases and J by 5 bases, with 14 bases between them. The CDR3 sequence is 14 residues long.

This clonotype came up a few times. In DNA form, the CDR3 reads TGTGCCAGCAGCGCCGGGACTAGCACAGATACGCAGTATTTT. Residues: CASSAGTSTDTQYF. The chain links TRBV6-4 to TRBJ2-3; weak D call: TRBD2 (6 bases). Trimming pared 6 bases from V and 0 bases from J, leaving 10 bases between. The CDR3 has 14 amino acids. Per the germline V gene, CDR1 is MRHNA and CDR2 is SNTAGT.

The sample holds many counts of this clonotype. The V call is TRBV15, the J call TRBJ2-3, with D perhaps matching TRBD1 or TRBD2 (5 bases each). CDR3 length equals 14 residues. In germline, CDR1 is LNHNV, CDR2 YYDKDF (reference sequence). Trimming stripped 1 base from V and 1 base from J, with 6 bases between. Written as DNA, the CDR3 is TGTGCCACCAGCAGAGGAGGGGGCACAGATACGCAGTATTTT. Protein sequence: CATSRGGGTDTQYF.

This clonotype showed up many times. The rearrangement uses TRBV6-5 and TRBJ2-3; the D gene is possibly TRBD1 (6 bases). This CDR3 is 14 amino acids long. Per the germline V gene, CDR1 is MNHEY and CDR2 is SVGAGI. The V gene lost 6 bases and the J gene lost 3 bases, with 13 bases spanning the gap. This CDR3 reads CASRPQGTTDTQYF. The CDR3 DNA sequence: TGTGCCAGCAGACCACAGGGAACGACAGATACGCAGTATTTT.

This clonotype has just a few counts. The chain joins TRBV18 to TRBJ1-2; D unclear. The CDR3 consists of 15 residues. V was cut by 0 bases and J by 7 bases, with 15 bases left in between. Germline assignment: CDR1 KGHSH and CDR2 LQKENI. Written as DNA, the CDR3 is TGTGCCAGCTCACCACCAAATGCAGGATTGGTTGGCTACACCTTC. Amino acids: CASSPPNAGLVGYTF.